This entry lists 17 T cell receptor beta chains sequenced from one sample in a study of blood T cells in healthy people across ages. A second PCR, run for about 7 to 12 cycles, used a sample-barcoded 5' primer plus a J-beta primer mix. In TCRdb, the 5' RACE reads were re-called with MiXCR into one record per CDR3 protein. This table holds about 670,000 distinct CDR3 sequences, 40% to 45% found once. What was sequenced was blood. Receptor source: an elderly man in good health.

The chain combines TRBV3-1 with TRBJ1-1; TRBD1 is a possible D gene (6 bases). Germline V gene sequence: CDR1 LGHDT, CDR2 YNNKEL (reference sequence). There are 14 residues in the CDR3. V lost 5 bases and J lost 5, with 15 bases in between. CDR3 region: CASSFPGQRTEAFF. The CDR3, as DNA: TGTGCCAGCAGCTTCCCGGGACAAAGAACTGAAGCTTTCTTT.

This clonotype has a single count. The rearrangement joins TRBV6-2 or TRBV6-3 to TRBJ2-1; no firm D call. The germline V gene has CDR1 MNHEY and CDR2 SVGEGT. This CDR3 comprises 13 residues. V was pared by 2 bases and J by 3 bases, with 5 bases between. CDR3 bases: TGTGCCAGCAGTTACCGACGCTACAATGAGCAGTTCTTC. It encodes CASSYRRYNEQFF.

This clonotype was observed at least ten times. CDR3 in amino acids: CASGPTQSGYGYTF. The CDR3 region has the DNA TGCGCCAGCGGGCCGACACAGTCGGGCTATGGCTACACCTTC. The chain joins TRBV4-3 to TRBJ1-2; D not resolved. The CDR3 loop spans 14 amino acids. CDR1 LGHNA and CDR2 YSLEER come from the germline V gene. The V gene lost 8 bases and the J gene lost 4 bases, with 17 bases spanning the gap.

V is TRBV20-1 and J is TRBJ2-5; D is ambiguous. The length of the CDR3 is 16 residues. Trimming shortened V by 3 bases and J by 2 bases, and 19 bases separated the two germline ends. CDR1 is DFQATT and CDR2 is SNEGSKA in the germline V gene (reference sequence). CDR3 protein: CSARDPVVGSQETQYF. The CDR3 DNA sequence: TGCAGTGCTAGGGATCCGGTGGTTGGATCACAAGAGACCCAGTACTTC.

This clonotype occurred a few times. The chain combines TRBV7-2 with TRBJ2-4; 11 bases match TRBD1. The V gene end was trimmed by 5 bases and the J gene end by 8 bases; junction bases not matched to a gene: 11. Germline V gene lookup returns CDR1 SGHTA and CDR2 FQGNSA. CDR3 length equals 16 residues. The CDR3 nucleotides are TGTGCCAGCAGCCCATCCCTTCCGGGACAGGGGGACATTCAGTACTTC. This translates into CASSPSLPGQGDIQYF.

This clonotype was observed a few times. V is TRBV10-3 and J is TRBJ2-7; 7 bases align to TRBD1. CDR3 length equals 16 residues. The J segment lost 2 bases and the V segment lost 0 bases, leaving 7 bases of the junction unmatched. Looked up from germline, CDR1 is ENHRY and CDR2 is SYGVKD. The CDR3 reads CAISESPRDSPYEQYF. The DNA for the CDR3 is TGTGCCATCAGTGAGTCGCCTCGGGACAGCCCCTACGAGCAGTACTTC.

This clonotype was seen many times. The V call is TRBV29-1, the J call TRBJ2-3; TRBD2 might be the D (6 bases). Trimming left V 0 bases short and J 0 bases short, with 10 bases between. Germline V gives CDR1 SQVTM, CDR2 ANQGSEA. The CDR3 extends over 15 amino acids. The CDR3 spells CSVEDPSASTDTQYF. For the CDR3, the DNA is TGCAGCGTTGAAGACCCTAGCGCGAGCACAGATACGCAGTATTTT.

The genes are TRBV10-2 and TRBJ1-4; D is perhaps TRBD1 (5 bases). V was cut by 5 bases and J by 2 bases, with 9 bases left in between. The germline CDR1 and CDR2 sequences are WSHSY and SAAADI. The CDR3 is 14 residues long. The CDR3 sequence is CASSKGTTNEKLFF. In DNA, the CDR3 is TGCGCCAGCAGTAAAGGGACCACTAATGAAAAACTGTTTTTT.

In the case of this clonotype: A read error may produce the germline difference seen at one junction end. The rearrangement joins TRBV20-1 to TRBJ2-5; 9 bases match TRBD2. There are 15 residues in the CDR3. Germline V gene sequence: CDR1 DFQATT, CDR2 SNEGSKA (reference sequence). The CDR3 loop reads CSARAASGIEETQYF. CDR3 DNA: TGCAGCGCTAGAGCGGCTAGCGGGATTGAAGAGACCCAGTACTTC.

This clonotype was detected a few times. CDR3 bases: TGTGCCAGCAGTGGGCTAGGACAGGGACTTTGGAATGAGCAGTTCTTC. Its translation is CASSGLGQGLWNEQFF. The V call is TRBV6-2 or TRBV6-3, the J call TRBJ2-1; 8 bases agree with TRBD1. Germline CDR1 reads MNHEY; CDR2 reads SVGEGT. V shed 5 bases, J shed 7 bases, and the junction held 13 bases outside the gene matches. This CDR3 has 16 amino acids.

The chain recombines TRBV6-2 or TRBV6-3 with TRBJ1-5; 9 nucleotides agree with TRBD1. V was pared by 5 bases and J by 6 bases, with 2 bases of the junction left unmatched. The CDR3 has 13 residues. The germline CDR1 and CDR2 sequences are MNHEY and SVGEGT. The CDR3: CASSRQGVQPQHF. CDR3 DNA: TGTGCCAGCAGTCGACAGGGGGTTCAGCCCCAGCATTTT.

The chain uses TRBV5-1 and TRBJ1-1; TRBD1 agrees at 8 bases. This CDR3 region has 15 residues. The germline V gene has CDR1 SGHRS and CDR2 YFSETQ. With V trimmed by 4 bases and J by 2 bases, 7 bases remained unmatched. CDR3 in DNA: TGCGCCAGCAGCGGACAGGGACAGCTTAACACTGAAGCTTTCTTT. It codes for CASSGQGQLNTEAFF.

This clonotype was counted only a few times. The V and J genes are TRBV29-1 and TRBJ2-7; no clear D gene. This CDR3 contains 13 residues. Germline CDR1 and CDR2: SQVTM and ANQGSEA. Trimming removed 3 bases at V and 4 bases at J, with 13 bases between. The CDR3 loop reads CSVDGPLPYEQYF. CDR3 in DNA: TGCAGCGTTGATGGGCCCCTCCCGTACGAGCAGTACTTC.

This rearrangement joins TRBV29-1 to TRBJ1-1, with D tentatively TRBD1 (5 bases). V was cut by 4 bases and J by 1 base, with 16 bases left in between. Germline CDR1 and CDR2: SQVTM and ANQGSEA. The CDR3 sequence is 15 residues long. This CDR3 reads CSVVPPGLSNTEAFF. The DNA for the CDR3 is TGCAGCGTTGTGCCACCGGGACTGTCGAACACTGAAGCTTTCTTT.

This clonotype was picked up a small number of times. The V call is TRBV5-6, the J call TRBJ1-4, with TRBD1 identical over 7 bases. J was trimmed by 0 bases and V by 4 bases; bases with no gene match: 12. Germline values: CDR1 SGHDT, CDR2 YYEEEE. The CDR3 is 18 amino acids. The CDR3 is CASSRPTGAPATNEKLFF. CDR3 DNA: TGTGCCAGCAGCCGACCCACAGGGGCCCCTGCAACTAATGAAAAACTGTTTTTT.

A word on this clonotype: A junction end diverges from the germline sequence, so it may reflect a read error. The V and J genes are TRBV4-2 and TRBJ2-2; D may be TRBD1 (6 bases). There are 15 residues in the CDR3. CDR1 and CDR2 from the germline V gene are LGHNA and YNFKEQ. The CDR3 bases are TGTGCCAGCGGCCAAGTCACAGGGAGAACCGGGGAGCTGTTTTTT. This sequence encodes CASGQVTGRTGELFF.

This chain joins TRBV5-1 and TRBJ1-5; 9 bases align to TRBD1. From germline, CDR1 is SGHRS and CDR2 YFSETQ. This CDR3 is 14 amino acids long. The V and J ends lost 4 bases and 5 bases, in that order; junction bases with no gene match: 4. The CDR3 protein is CASSPDRGDQPQHF. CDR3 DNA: TGCGCCAGCAGCCCGGACAGGGGAGATCAGCCCCAGCATTTT.